The next 10 T cell receptor beta chains were all read from a single sample in a study of T cell repertoires in cytomegalovirus infection. Each CDR3 protein gets one entry after TCRdb re-called the reads with MiXCR. The table includes about 770,000 distinct CDR3 sequences, almost 30% detected once. These receptors have no known antigen. The starting material was cultured CD8+ T cells from PBMCs, obtained from culture after CMV antigen stimulation. The receptors here all came from a human donor in good health (CMV status not recorded). Some clones in this sample may be carry-over from other donors' samples.

The V and J genes are TRBV6-2 or TRBV6-3 and TRBJ2-3; no clear D. The CDR3 length is 21 residues. Trimming left V 0 bases short and J 5 bases short, with 30 bases between. Germline V lookup: CDR1 MNHEY, CDR2 SVGEGT. For the CDR3, the DNA is TGTGCCAGCAGTTACTCCCCGACTGCTGCCTCGCCTTCGATAGCACAAGATACGCAGTATTTT. This codes for CASSYSPTAASPSIAQDTQYF.

A few counts support this clonotype. The chain uses TRBV6-2 or TRBV6-3 and TRBJ2-7, with D possibly matching TRBD1 (5 bases). The CDR3 runs to 15 residues. Germline CDR1 and CDR2: MNHEY and SVGEGT. Between the trimmed V and J ends, which lost 4 bases and 3 bases, there was a span of 16 bases. The CDR3 here is CASSSPFSGIYEQYV. Written as DNA, the CDR3 is TGTGCCAGCAGTTCTCCCTTTTCAGGGATCTACGAGCAGTACGTC.

The chain carries TRBV6-1 and TRBJ2-3, with 9 positions matching TRBD2. The CDR3 contains 15 residues. V was clipped by 5 bases and J by 2 bases; unmatched bases: 5. Per the germline V gene, CDR1 is MNHNS and CDR2 is SASEGT. Here the CDR3 reads CASSYGGGVTDTQYF. The CDR3 nucleotides read TGTGCCAGCAGTTACGGCGGGGGGGTCACAGATACGCAGTATTTT.

This clonotype was found many times. Mismatch with germline at one junction end may stem from a read error. The chain recombines TRBV7-7 with TRBJ2-3, with D possibly TRBD1 on 5 matching bases. This CDR3 is built from 16 residues. Germline-derived CDR1 and CDR2 are SSHAT and FNYEAQ (reference sequence). Written as DNA, the CDR3 is TGTGCTAGCAGCCCATCCCTAGAAGGGGGCACAGATACGCAGTATTTT. Its protein product is CASSPSLEGGTDTQYF.

This clonotype turned up a few times. The V gene is TRBV12-3 or TRBV12-4, the J gene TRBJ1-4; 10 bases align to TRBD1. The CDR3 has 15 amino acids. Germline trimming cut 5 bases from V and 7 bases from J; bases unmatched to any gene: 7. CDR3 residues: CASSQRQGAGEKLFF. The CDR3 DNA sequence: TGTGCCAGCAGTCAGCGACAGGGGGCGGGTGAAAAACTGTTTTTT.

V usage is TRBV4-2 and J usage is TRBJ1-1; D uncertain. There are 13 residues in the CDR3. V was trimmed by 3 bases and J by 1 base, leaving 6 bases between them. Germline V CDR1 and CDR2: LGHNA, YNFKEQ. For the CDR3, the DNA is TGTGCCAGCAGCCACGCGGAGAACACTGAAGCTTTCTTT. It specifies CASSHAENTEAFF.

The V call is TRBV7-9, the J call TRBJ2-5; D may match TRBD1 or TRBD2 (5 bases each). The CDR3 is 16 residues long. Trimming pared 5 bases from V and 0 bases from J, leaving 16 bases between. CDR1 and CDR2 (germline): SEHNR, FQNEAQ (reference sequence). CDR3 sequence (DNA): TGTGCCAGCAGCCGAGGGGTTGGCCAGTACCAAGAGACCCAGTACTTC. It specifies CASSRGVGQYQETQYF. The full variable domain, completed using reference TRBV7-9 and TRBJ2-5, is DTGVSQNPRHKITKRGQNVTFRCDPISEHNRLYWYRQTLGQGPEFLTYFQNEAQLEKSRLLSDRFSAERPKGSFSTLEIQRTEQGDSAMYLCASSRGVGQYQETQYFGPGTRLLVL.

This clonotype was counted a few times. The V call is TRBV27, the J call TRBJ2-5; 9 bases agree with TRBD2. Trimming at V came to 3 bases and at J to 5 bases, leaving 13 bases not matched to a gene. Germline V lookup: CDR1 MNHEY, CDR2 SMNVEV (reference sequence). This CDR3 is 17 amino acids long. The CDR3, as DNA: TGTGCCAGCAGTTTCATCGGCGGGGGGGTTGTATGGGAGACCCAGTACTTC. Its translation is CASSFIGGGVVWETQYF.

This sequence joins TRBV2 and TRBJ1-5, with unresolved D. Germline V gives CDR1 SNHLY, CDR2 FYNNEI. Between the trimmed V and J ends, which lost 10 bases and 0 bases, there was a span of 16 bases. This CDR3 is 15 amino acids long. The DNA for the CDR3 is TGTGCCAACAAGCTCGGGTGGGCTAGCAATCAGCCCCAGCATTTT. Its translation is CANKLGWASNQPQHF.

The genes are TRBV28 and TRBJ2-7; D is unresolved. V was cut by 8 bases and J by 0 bases, with 11 bases left in between. The CDR3 loop spans 13 amino acids. Germline V gene sequence: CDR1 MDHEN, CDR2 SYDVKM. Written as DNA, the CDR3 is TGTGCCAGCGGTGGAGTTAGCTCCTACGAGCAGTACGTC. It translates to CASGGVSSYEQYV.